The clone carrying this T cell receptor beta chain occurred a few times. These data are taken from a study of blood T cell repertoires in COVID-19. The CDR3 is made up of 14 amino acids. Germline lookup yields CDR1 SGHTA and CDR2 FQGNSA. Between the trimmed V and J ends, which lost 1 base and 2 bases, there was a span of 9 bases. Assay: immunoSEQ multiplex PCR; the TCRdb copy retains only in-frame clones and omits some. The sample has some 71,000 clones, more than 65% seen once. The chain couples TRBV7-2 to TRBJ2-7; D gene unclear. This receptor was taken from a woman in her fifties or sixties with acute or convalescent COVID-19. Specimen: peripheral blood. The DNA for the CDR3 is TGTGCCAGCAGCTTAGGAACAAAAACCTACGAGCAGTACTTC. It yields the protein CASSLGTKTYEQYF.